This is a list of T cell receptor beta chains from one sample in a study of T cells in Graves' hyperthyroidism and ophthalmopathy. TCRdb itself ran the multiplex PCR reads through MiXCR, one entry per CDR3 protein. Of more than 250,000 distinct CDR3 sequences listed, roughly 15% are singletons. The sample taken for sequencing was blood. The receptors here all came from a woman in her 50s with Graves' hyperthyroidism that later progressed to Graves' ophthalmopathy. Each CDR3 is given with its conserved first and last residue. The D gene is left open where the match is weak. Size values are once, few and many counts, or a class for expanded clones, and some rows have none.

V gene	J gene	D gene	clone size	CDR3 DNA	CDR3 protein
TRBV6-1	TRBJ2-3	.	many	TGTGCCACTGGAAACTTCGATACGCAGTATTTT	CATGNFDTQYF
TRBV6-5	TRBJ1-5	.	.	TGTGCCAGCAGTTACTCGAGTCAGGGTACGCCCCAGCATTTT	CASSYSSQGTPQHF
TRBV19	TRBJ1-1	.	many	TGTGCCAGTAGTCGGGGACAAGGCTTGAACACTGAAGCTTTCTTT	CASSRGQGLNTEAFF
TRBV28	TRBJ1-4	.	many	TGTGCCAGCAGTTTAATTGCAACTAATGAAAAACTGTTTTTT	CASSLIATNEKLFF
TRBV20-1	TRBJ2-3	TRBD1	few	TGCAGTGCTAGGGGTCAAACAGGGGTTTGGTCAGATACGCAGTATTTT	CSARGQTGVWSDTQYF
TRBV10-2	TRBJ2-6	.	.	TGCGCCATCAGGGGCCGGGGGTCTGGGGCCAACGTCCTGACTTTC	CAIRGRGSGANVLTF
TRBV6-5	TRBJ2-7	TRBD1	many	TGTGCCAGCAGTTACGTTGGGACAGGGGGCCGGGAGCAGTACTTC	CASSYVGTGGREQYF
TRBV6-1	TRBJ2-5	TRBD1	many	TGTGCCAGCAGGGGGACAGGACAAGAGACCCAGTACTTC	CASRGTGQETQYF
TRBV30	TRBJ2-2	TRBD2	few	TGTGCCTGGAGTTTCCCTGGCGGGGGGAACACCGGGGAGCTGTTTTTT	CAWSFPGGGNTGELFF
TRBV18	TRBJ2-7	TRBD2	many	TGTGCCAGCGCCCTAGCGGGAGGAACTTATGAGCAGTACTTC	CASALAGGTYEQYF
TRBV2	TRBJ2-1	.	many	TGTGCCAGCCAGGGGCAGGGGTCTGAGCAGTTCTTC	CASQGQGSEQFF
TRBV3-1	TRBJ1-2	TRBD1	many	TGTGCCAGCAGCCCCAAGACAGGGGGCGGCTATGGCTACACCTTC	CASSPKTGGGYGYTF
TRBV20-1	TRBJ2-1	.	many	TGCAGTGCTAGAGATGTGGCGGGAAGTGAGCAGTTCTTC	CSARDVAGSEQFF
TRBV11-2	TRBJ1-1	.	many	TGTGCCAGCACCCGGGGTGCGACTGAAGCTTTCTTT	CASTRGATEAFF
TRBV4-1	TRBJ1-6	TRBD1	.	TGCGCCAGCAGCCAGGTACTATCCGGGACAGGGGATTCACCCCTCCACTTT	CASSQVLSGTGDSPLHF
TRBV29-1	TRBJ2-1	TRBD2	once	TGCAGCGTTGATTCGGACCCCGCGGCTAGCGGGAGCCCCGGGGTGGGGCAGTTCTTC	CSVDSDPAASGSPGVGQFF
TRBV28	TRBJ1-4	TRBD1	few	TGTGCCAGCAGTATATCGACAGGGGTTAATGAAAAACTGTTTTTT	CASSISTGVNEKLFF
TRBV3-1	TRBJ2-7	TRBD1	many	TGTGCCAGCAGCCCCGACCTGGGACAGGGGAATTTTCAGTACTTC	CASSPDLGQGNFQYF
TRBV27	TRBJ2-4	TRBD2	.	TGTGCCAGCAGTTTGATTCCCTTTGCGGACGCCGGGGGGGAGGACATTCAGTACTTC	CASSLIPFADAGGEDIQYF
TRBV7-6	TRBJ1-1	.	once	TGTGCCAGCAGCCCATTCGGGACATTGAAGAGAAGAACTGAAGCTTTCTTT	CASSPFGTLKRRTEAFF
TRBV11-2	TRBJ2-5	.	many	TGTGCCAGCAGCTTAGGGAATACAAAAGAGACCCAGTACTTC	CASSLGNTKETQYF
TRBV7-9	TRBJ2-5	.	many	TGTGCCAGCAGCCCGCCCGGACTGGACCAAGAGACCCAGTACTTC	CASSPPGLDQETQYF
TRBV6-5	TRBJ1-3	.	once	TGTGCCAGCAGCTACAGGGAGGCGGACACCATATATTTT	CASSYREADTIYF
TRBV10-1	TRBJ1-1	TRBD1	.	TGCGCCAGCCATGACCTTACAGGGGGCCCACATCGGGAGACTGAAGCTTTCTTT	CASHDLTGGPHRETEAFF
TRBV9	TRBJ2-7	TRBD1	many	TGTGCCAGCAGCCCCTCGAGCCTGAGATGGACAGGCCACGAGCAGTACTTC	CASSPSSLRWTGHEQYF
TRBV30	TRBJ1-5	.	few	TGTGCCTGGAGCCCGGGACAACACAATCAGCCCCAGCATTTT	CAWSPGQHNQPQHF
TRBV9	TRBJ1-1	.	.	TGTGCCAGCAGCGTAGCGTCAGGCTTCACTGAAGCTTTCTTT	CASSVASGFTEAFF
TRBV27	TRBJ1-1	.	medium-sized	TGTGCCAGCAGTTTAGATCAGGGGACTGAAGCTTTCTTT	CASSLDQGTEAFF
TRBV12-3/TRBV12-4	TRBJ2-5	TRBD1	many	TGTGCCAGCAGTTGGGGACAGGGAGAGACCCAGTACTTC	CASSWGQGETQYF
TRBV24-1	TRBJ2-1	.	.	TGTGCCACCCTCAATGAGCAGTTCTTC	CATLNEQFF
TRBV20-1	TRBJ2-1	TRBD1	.	TGCAGTGCTAGTCTATTCGGGACAGTCTCCGTCTACAATGAGCAGTTCTTC	CSASLFGTVSVYNEQFF
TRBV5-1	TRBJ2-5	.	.	TGCGCCAGCATCAAGGACGGTGGAAAAGGGACCCAGTACTTC	CASIKDGGKGTQYF
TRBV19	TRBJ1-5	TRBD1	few	TGTGCCAGCCGGCGCGGGACAGGGAGTCAGCCCCAGCATTTT	CASRRGTGSQPQHF
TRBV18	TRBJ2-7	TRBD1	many	TGTGCCAGCTCACCCGCGGGACAGGGCTCCTACGAGCAGTACTTC	CASSPAGQGSYEQYF
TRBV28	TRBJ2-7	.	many	TGTGCCAGCAGTCGGGACCAGAGCGGATACGAGCAGTACTTC	CASSRDQSGYEQYF
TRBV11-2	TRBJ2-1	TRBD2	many	TGTGCCAGCAGCCCACAAGGACTAGCGGGGCTTTACAATGAGCAGTTCTTC	CASSPQGLAGLYNEQFF
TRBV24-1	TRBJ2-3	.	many	TGTGCCACCACCCAAAGTGGAGCAGATACGCAGTATTTT	CATTQSGADTQYF
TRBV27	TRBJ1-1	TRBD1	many	TGTGCCAGCACCCCTTTGTTCGGCCAGGGGGACACTGAAGCTTTCTTT	CASTPLFGQGDTEAFF
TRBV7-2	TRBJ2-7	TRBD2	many	TGTGCCAGCAGCTTACTCGGGACTAGCGGGAGTATATACGAGCAGTACTTC	CASSLLGTSGSIYEQYF
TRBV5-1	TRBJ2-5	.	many	TGCGCCAGCAGCTTGGTGGTCGGGGGAGAAGAGACCCAGTACTTC	CASSLVVGGEETQYF
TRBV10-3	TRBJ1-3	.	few	TGTGCCATCAGTGAGTCGACAGGCACCATATATTTT	CAISESTGTIYF
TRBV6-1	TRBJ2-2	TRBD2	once	TGTGCCAGCGAAAAGGGGACTAGCGGGAGTGGCGGGGAGCTGTTTTTT	CASEKGTSGSGGELFF
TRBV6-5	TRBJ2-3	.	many	TGTGCCAGCAGTTCTCGGACCGACACAGATACGCAGTATTTT	CASSSRTDTDTQYF
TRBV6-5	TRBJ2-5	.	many	TGTGCCAGCAGTTACTCGACCGGGATACAAGAGACCCAGTACTTC	CASSYSTGIQETQYF
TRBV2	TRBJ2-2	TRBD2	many	TGTGCCAGCAGGGGACTAGCGGGAAGGGTCGGGGAGCTGTTTTTT	CASRGLAGRVGELFF
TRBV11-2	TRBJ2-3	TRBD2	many	TGTGCCAGCAGCCAGTGGGGGGAGGGCCTATCGGGGACAGATACGCAGTATTTT	CASSQWGEGLSGTDTQYF
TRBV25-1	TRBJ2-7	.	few	TGTGCCAGTCTCAGGACAGAAGGTAGCGAGCAGTACTTC	CASLRTEGSEQYF
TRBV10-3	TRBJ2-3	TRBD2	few	TGTGCCATCAGTAATCACCCCACTAGCGGGAGATTGGGCCCTACGCAGTATTTT	CAISNHPTSGRLGPTQYF